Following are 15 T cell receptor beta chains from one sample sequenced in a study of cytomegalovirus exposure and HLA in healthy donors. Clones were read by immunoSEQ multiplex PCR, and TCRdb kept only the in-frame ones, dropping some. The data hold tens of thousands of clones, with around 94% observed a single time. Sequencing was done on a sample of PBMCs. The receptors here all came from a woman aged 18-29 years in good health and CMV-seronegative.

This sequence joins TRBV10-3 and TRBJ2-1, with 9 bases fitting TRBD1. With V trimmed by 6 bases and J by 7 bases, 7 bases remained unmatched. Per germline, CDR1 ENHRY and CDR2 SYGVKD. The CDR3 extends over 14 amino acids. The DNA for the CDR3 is TGTGCCATCAGGGAAGGGACAGGGTCTAATGAGCAGTTCTTC. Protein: CAIREGTGSNEQFF.

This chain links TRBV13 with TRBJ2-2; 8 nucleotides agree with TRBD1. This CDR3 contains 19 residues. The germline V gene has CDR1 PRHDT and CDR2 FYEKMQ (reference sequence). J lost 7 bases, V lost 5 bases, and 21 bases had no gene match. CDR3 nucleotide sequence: TGTGCCAGCAGCCAAGTCGGACAGGGATTCGAAGTCCACGGCGGGGAGCTGTTTTTT. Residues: CASSQVGQGFEVHGGELFF.

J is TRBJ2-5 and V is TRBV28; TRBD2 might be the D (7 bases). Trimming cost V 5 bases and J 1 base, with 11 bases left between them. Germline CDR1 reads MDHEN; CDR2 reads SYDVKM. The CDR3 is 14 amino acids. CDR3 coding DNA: TGTGCCAGCAGTCCGGGGGGCGCCCAAGAGACCCAGTACTTC. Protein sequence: CASSPGGAQETQYF.

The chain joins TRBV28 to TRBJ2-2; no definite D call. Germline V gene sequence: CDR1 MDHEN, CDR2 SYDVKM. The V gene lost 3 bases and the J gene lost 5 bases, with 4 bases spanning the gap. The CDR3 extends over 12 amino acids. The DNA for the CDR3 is TGTGCCAGCAGTTTGCAGACCGGGGAGCTGTTTTTT. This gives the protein CASSLQTGELFF.

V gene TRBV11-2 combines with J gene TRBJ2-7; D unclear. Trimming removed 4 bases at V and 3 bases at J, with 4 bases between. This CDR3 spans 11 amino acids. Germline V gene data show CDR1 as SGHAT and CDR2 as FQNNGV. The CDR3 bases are TGTGCCAGCAGCTCCGTCTACGAGCAGTACTTC. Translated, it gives CASSSVYEQYF.

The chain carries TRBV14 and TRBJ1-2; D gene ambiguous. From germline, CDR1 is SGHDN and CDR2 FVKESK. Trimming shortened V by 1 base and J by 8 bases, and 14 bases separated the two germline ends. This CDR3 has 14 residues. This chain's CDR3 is CASSQVSHPGGYTF. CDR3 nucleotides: TGTGCCAGCAGCCAAGTTTCGCACCCGGGGGGCTACACCTTC.

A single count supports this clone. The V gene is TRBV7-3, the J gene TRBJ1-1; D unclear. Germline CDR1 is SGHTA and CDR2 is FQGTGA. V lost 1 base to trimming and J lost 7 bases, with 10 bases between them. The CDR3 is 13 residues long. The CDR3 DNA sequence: TGTGCCAGCAGCTTAATCGGAGGGTATGAAGCTTTCTTT. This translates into CASSLIGGYEAFF.

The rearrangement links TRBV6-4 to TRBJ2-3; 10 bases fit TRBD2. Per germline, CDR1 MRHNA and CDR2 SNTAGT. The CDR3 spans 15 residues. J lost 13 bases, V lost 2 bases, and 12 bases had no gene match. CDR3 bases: TGTGCCAGCAGTGACATCAGCGGGGGGGCCGTCCGAAAGTATTTT. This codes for CASSDISGGAVRKYF.

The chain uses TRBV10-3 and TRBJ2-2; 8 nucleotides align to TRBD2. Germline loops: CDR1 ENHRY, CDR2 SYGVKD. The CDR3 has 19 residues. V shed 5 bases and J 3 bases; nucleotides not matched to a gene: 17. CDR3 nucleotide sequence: TGTGCCATCAGTCCTCCAGGAGCGGGGGTCCACACAGACACCGGGGAGCTGTTTTTT. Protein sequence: CAISPPGAGVHTDTGELFF.

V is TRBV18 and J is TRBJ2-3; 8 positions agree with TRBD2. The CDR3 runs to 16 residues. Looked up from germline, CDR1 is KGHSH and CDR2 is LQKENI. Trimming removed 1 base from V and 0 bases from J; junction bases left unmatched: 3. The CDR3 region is CASSPQSGGSTDTQYF. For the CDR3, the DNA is TGTGCCAGCTCACCACAGAGCGGGGGAAGCACAGATACGCAGTATTTT.

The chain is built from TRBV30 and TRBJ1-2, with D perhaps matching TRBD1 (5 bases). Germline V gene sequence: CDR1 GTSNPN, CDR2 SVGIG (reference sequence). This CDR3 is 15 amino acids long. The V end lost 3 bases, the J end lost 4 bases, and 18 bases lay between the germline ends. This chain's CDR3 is CAWSRRGSPGYGYTF. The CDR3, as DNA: TGTGCCTGGAGCCGGCGGGGCAGCCCTGGCTATGGCTACACCTTC.

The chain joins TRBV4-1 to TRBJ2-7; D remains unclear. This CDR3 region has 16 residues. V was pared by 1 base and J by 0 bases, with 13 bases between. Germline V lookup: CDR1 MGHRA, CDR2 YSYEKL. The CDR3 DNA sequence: TGCGCCAGCAGCCAAGGTTCGGTCCGGAGCTCCTACGAGCAGTACTTC. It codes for CASSQGSVRSSYEQYF.

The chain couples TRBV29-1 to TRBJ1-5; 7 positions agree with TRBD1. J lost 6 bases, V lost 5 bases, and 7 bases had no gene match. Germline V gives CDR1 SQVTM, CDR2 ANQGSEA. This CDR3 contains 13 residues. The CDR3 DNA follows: TGCAGCGTTAAGACAGGGTTGAGTCAGCCCCAGCATTTT. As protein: CSVKTGLSQPQHF.

CDR3 residues: CASSPGGNSNQPQHF. Written as DNA, the CDR3 is TGCGCCAGCAGCCCCGGCGGGAACAGCAATCAGCCCCAGCATTTT. This sequence joins TRBV5-1 and TRBJ1-5; D unclear. Germline CDR1 SGHRS, CDR2 YFSETQ. Trimming removed 4 bases at V and 1 base at J, with 12 bases between. The CDR3 is 15 amino acids.

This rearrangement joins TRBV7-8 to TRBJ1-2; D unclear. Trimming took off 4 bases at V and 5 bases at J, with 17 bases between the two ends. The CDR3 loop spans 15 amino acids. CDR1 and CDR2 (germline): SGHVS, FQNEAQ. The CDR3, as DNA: TGTGCCAGCAGCTCCCATTTCCGGGGAGAGTATGGCTACACCTTC. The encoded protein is CASSSHFRGEYGYTF.